This entry lists 7 T cell receptor beta chains sequenced from one sample in a study of beta chain features in type 1 diabetes. Study results and limitations: TCRB CDR3 length was moderately but significantly reduced in all four CD4+ subsets of Type 1 diabetes patients.

Their antigens are not known. Every bit of the isolated RNA underwent reverse transcription, so sequencing read expressed TCRB transcripts. Here immunoSEQ multiplex PCR was the method, and the copy in TCRdb shows in-frame clones only, minus some. The sample gives a few hundred thousand clones, roughly a tenth of which show up once; less than 0.65% is in the top ten. The sample consisted of central memory CD4+ T cells from blood. These TCRs come from a man in his thirties or forties with type 1 diabetes.

V usage is TRBV5-1 and J usage is TRBJ1-4; a possible D gene is TRBD1 (6 bases). V lost 3 bases, J lost 8 bases, and 11 bases lay in between. The CDR3 is made up of 13 amino acids. Germline CDR1 SGHRS, CDR2 YFSETQ. Written as DNA, the CDR3 is TGCGCCAGCAGCTCCGGGACACAGGAAAAACTGTTTTTT. Translation gives CASSSGTQEKLFF.

Only a few counts were recorded for this clone. The chain joins TRBV27 to TRBJ2-5; D unresolved. The V and J ends lost 4 bases and 3 bases respectively, with 12 bases between them. CDR3 length equals 14 residues. The germline V gene has CDR1 MNHEY and CDR2 SMNVEV (reference sequence). The CDR3 DNA is TGTGCCAGCAGTTACCATTTGGCAAAAGAGACCCAGTACTTC. As protein: CASSYHLAKETQYF.

This clone has more than one count but fewer than ten. This sequence joins TRBV6-5 and TRBJ1-6; D is perhaps TRBD1 (5 bases). The CDR3 loop spans 14 amino acids. The germline V gene encodes CDR1 MNHEY and CDR2 SVGAGI. V was clipped by 2 bases and J by 7 bases, with 9 bases between them. The chain's CDR3 is CASSYVGGNSPLHF. In DNA, the CDR3 is TGTGCCAGCAGTTACGTGGGGGGAAATTCACCCCTCCACTTT.

This clone was seen only a few times. This chain joins TRBV27 and TRBJ2-5, with a tentative D call TRBD2 (5 bases). Matching the DNA end better, TRBJ2-7 makes the J call doubtful. Germline values: CDR1 MNHEY, CDR2 SMNVEV (reference sequence). The CDR3 is made up of 13 amino acids. CDR3 DNA sequence: TGTGCCACCTCATCGAGCGGATCCTACGAGCAGTACTTC. Amino acid sequence: CATSSSGSYEQYF.

This clone was counted a few times. The chain links TRBV6-6 to TRBJ2-1; 10 bases match TRBD2. Germline V lookup: CDR1 MNHNY, CDR2 SVGAGI (reference sequence). The CDR3 has 15 amino acids. V dropped 2 bases and J dropped 7; count of bases not matched to a gene: 5. The CDR3 sequence is CASSYRASGRNEQFF. The CDR3 DNA sequence: TGTGCCAGCAGTTACAGGGCTAGCGGGAGAAATGAGCAGTTCTTC.

The chain has TRBV18 and TRBJ2-1, with 11 bases identical to TRBD2. The V and J ends lost 0 bases and 8 bases, in that order; junction bases with no gene match: 3. The CDR3 is made up of 15 amino acids. Germline CDR1 KGHSH, CDR2 LQKENI. CDR3 nucleotides: TGTGCCAGCTCACCACCTAGCGGGAGGGTCTATGAGCAGTTCTTC. It codes for CASSPPSGRVYEQFF. Based on the CDR3 plus reference TRBV18 and TRBJ2-1, the full variable domain is NAGVMQNPRHLVRRRGQEARLRCSPMKGHSHVYWYRQLPEEGLKFMVYLQKENIIDESGMPKERFSAEFPKEGPSILRIQQVVRGDSAAYFCASSPPSGRVYEQFFGPGTRLTVL.

The chain joins TRBV30 to TRBJ2-7; the match to TRBD2 covers 8 bases. The CDR3 sequence is 15 residues long. The germline gives CDR1 GTSNPN, CDR2 SVGIG (reference sequence). After removal of 3 bases from V and 0 bases from J, the junction contained 7 bases not matched to a gene. The CDR3: CAWSRSGSSSYEQYF. For the CDR3, the DNA is TGTGCCTGGAGCAGGAGCGGGAGCAGCTCCTACGAGCAGTACTTC.